This T cell receptor beta chain was recovered during a study of T cells in Graves' hyperthyroidism and ophthalmopathy. Exclusion of a patient resulted from uncontrolled infection, other autoimmune disease, pregnancy or lactation. TCR beta CDR3 regions were amplified from RNA. The HTBI primer set drove a first-round RT-PCR of the TCR CDR3. From the multiplex PCR reads, TCRdb called clonotypes with MiXCR, one entry per CDR3 protein. The sample records 300,000 to 450,000 distinct CDR3 sequences, roughly 20% being singletons. Study results and caveats: Also found in blood were most expanded thyroid clonotypes above 0.001.

In the case of this clonotype: Its antigen is unidentified.

This CDR3 has 13 residues. In germline, CDR1 is GTSNPN, CDR2 SVGIG (reference sequence). The J segment lost 3 bases and the V segment lost 1 base, leaving 2 bases of the junction unmatched. The chain joins TRBV30 to TRBJ2-7; 8 bases match TRBD1. The specimen was blood. This receptor was identified in a woman between 35 and 50 years old with Graves' ophthalmopathy. This chain's CDR3 is CAWSGDRGYEQYF. CDR3 DNA: TGTGCCTGGAGTGGAGACAGGGGCTACGAGCAGTACTTC.